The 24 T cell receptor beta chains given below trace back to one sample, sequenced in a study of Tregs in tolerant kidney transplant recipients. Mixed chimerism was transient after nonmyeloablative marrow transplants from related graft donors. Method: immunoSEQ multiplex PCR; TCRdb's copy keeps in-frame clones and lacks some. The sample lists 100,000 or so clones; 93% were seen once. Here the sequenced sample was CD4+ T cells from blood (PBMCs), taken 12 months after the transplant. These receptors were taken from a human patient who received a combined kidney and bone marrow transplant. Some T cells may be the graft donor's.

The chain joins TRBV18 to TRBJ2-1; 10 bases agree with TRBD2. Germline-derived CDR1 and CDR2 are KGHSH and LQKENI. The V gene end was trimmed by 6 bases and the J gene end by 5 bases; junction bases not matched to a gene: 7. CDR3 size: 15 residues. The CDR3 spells CASSRRTSGNNEQFF. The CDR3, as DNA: TGTGCCAGCTCTCGAAGGACTAGCGGTAACAATGAGCAGTTCTTC.

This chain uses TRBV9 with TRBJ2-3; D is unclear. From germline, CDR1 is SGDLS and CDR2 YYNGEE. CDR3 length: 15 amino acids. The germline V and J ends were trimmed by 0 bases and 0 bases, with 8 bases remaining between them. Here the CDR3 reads CASSVAETSTDTQYF. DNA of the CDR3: TGTGCCAGCAGCGTAGCCGAGACTAGCACAGATACGCAGTATTTT.

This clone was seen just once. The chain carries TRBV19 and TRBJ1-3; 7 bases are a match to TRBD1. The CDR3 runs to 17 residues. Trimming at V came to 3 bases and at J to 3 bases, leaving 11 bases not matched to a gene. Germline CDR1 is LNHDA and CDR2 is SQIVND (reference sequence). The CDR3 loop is CASSIDNRGFRGNTIYF. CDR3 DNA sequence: TGTGCCAGTAGTATTGATAACAGGGGTTTCCGTGGAAACACCATATATTTT.

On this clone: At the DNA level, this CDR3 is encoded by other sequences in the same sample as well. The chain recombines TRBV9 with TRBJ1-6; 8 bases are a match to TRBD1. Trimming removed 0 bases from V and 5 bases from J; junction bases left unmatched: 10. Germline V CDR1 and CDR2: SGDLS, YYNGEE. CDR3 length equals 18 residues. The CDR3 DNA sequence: TGTGCCAGCAGCGTAGGGGGTCGACAGGGGACCCATAATTCACCCCTCCACTTT. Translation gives CASSVGGRQGTHNSPLHF.

The CDR3 DNA sequence: TGTGCCAGCTCACCCTCGGGGGGCTACGCCTATGGCTACACCTTC. It codes for CASSPSGGYAYGYTF. This sequence joins TRBV18 and TRBJ1-2; tentative D call: TRBD1 (6 bases). Trimming took 3 bases from V and 4 from J, leaving 15 bases between them. Germline V lookup: CDR1 KGHSH, CDR2 LQKENI. The length of the CDR3 is 15 residues. Supplemented by reference TRBV18 and TRBJ1-2, the full variable domain reads NAGVMQNPRHLVRRRGQEARLRCSPMKGHSHVYWYRQLPEEGLKFMVYLQKENIIDESGMPKERFSAEFPKEGPSILRIQQVVRGDSAAYFCASSPSGGYAYGYTFGSGTRLTVV.

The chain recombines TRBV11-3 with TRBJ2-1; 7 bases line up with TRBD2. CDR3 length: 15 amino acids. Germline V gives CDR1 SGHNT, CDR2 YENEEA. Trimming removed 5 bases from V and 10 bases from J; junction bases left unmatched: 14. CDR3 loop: CASSLQHGGSGEQFF. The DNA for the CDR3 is TGTGCCAGCAGCCTTCAACACGGGGGGAGCGGAGAGCAGTTCTTC.

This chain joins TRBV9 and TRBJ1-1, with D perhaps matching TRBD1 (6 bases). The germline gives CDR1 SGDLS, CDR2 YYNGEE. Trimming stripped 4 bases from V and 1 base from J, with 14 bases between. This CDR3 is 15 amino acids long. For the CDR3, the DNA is TGTGCCAGCAGCTCGTTGGGGACACCGAACACTGAAGCTTTCTTT. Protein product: CASSSLGTPNTEAFF.

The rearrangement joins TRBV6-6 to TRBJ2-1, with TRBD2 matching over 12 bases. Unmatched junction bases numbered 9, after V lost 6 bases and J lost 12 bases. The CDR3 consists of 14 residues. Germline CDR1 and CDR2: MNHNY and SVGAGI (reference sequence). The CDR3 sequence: CASSLAGGPWGQFF. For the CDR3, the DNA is TGTGCCAGCAGCCTAGCGGGAGGGCCGTGGGGGCAGTTCTTC.

CDR3 sequence reads: CASSPAGQSTGYTF. The CDR3 nucleotides are TGTGCCAGCTCACCTGCGGGACAGAGTACGGGCTACACCTTC. This chain joins TRBV18 and TRBJ1-2, with TRBD1 identical over 7 bases. CDR3 length equals 14 residues. Germline CDR1 and CDR2: KGHSH and LQKENI. Trimming removed 3 bases from V and 8 bases from J; junction bases left unmatched: 9. The complete variable domain, with remaining parts taken from reference TRBV18 and TRBJ1-2, reads NAGVMQNPRHLVRRRGQEARLRCSPMKGHSHVYWYRQLPEEGLKFMVYLQKENIIDESGMPKERFSAEFPKEGPSILRIQQVVRGDSAAYFCASSPAGQSTGYTFGSGTRLTVV.

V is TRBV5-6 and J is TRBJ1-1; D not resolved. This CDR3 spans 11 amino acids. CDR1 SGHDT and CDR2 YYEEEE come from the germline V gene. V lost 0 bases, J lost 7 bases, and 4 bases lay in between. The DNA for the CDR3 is TGTGCCAGCAGCTTGGCTTATGAAGCTTTCTTT. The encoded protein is CASSLAYEAFF.

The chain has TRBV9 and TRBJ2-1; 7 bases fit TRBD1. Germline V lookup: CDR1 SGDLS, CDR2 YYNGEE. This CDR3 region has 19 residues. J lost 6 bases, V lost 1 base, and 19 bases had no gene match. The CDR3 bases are TGTGCCAGCAGCGTAATCCCACTCTTAGACAGGGAAAGGAGCAATGAGCAGTTCTTC. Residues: CASSVIPLLDRERSNEQFF.

CDR3 region: CASSQDLSGSLGSYEQYF. For the CDR3, the DNA is TGTGCCAGCAGCCAAGATCTTAGCGGCTCGCTTGGGTCCTACGAGCAGTACTTC. The chain uses TRBV4-2 and TRBJ2-7; the D gene is possibly TRBD2 (6 bases). The germline V gene encodes CDR1 LGHNA and CDR2 YNFKEQ. The CDR3 runs to 18 residues. V lost 0 bases to trimming and J lost 1 base, with 19 bases between them.

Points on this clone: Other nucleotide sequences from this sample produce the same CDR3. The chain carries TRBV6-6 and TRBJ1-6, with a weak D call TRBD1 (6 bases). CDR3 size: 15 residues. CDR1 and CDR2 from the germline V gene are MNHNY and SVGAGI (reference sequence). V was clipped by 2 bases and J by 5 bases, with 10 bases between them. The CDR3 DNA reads TGTGCCAGCAGTTACCAGGGGTTCCATAATTCACCCCTCCACTTT. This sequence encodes CASSYQGFHNSPLHF.

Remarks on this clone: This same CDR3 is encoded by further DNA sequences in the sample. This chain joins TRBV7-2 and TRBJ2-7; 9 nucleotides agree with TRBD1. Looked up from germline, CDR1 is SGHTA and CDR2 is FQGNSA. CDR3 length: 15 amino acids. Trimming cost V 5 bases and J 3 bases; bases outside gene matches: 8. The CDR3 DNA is TGTGCCAGCAGCCTACGGACAGGGGCACTCTACGAGCAGTACTTC. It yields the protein CASSLRTGALYEQYF. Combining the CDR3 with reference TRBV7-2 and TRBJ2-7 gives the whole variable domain GAGVSQSPSNKVTEKGKDVELRCDPISGHTALYWYRQSLGQGLEFLIYFQGNSAPDKSGLPSDRFSAERTGGSVSTLTIQRTQQEDSAVYLCASSLRTGALYEQYFGPGTRLTVT.

DNA of the CDR3: TGTGCCACCCGGGAAGACAGGGTAGGGTATCTCACCACAGATACGCAGTATTTT. Residues: CATREDRVGYLTTDTQYF. The rearrangement joins TRBV19 to TRBJ2-3, with TRBD1 matching 7 bases. Germline V lookup: CDR1 LNHDA, CDR2 SQIVND (reference sequence). CDR3 length equals 18 residues. V was clipped by 10 bases and J by 2 bases; unmatched bases: 21.

CDR3 DNA sequence: TGTGCCAGCAGCTTAGTCATAGGGGACAGGGAGTACTTC. Amino acid sequence: CASSLVIGDREYF. The chain has TRBV7-2 and TRBJ2-4, with 9 bases identical to TRBD1. Germline CDR1 and CDR2: SGHTA and FQGNSA. V dropped 1 base and J dropped 14; count of bases not matched to a gene: 6. There are 13 residues in the CDR3.

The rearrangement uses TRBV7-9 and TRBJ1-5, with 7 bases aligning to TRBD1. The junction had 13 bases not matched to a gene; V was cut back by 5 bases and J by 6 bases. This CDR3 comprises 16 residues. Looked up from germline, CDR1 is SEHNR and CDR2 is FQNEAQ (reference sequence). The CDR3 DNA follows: TGTGCCAGCAGCCATTACTACGACAGGGAGGTTCAGCCCCAGCATTTT. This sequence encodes CASSHYYDREVQPQHF.

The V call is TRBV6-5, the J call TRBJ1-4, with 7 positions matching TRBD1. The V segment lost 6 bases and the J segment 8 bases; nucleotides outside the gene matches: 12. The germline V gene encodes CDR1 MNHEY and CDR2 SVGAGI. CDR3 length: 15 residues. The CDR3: CASRYTGAQGEKLFF. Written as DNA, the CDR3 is TGTGCCAGCAGATATACAGGGGCCCAAGGGGAAAAACTGTTTTTT.

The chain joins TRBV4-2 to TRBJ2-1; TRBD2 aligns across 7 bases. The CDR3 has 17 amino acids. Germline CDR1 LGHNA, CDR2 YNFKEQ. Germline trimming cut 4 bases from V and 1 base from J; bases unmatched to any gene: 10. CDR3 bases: TGTGCCAGCAGCCTCCTTCAATATAGCGGGTCCTACAATGAGCAGTTCTTC. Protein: CASSLLQYSGSYNEQFF.

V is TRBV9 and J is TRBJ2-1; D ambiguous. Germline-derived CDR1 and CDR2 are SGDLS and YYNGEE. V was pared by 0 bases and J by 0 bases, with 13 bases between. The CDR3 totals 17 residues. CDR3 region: CASSVGGPRSSYNEQFF. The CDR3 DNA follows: TGTGCCAGCAGCGTAGGAGGCCCCCGGAGCTCCTACAATGAGCAGTTCTTC.

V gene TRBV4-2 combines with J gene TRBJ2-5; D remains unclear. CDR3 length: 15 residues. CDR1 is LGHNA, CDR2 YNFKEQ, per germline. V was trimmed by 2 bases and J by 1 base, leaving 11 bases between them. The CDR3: CASSQFLSSQETQYF. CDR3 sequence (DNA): TGTGCCAGCAGCCAATTTTTGTCGTCCCAAGAGACCCAGTACTTC.

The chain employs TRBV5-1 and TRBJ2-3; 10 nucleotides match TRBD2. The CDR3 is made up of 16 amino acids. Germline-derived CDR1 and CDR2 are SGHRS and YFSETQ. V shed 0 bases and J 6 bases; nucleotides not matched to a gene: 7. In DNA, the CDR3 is TGCGCCAGCAGCTTGGGGCTAGCGGGGGTAGGGGATACGCAGTATTTT. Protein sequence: CASSLGLAGVGDTQYF.

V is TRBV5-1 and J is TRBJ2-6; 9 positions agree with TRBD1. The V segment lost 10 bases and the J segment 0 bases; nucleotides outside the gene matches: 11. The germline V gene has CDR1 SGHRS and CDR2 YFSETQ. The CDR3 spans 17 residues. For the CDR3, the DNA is TGCGCCCTACTCCGGGACAGGGTCCCCTCTGGGGCCAACGTCCTGACTTTC. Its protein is CALLRDRVPSGANVLTF.

The CDR3: CASSVEGATGRNGYTF. For the CDR3, the DNA is TGTGCCAGCAGCGTAGAAGGAGCGACAGGGCGTAATGGCTACACCTTC. The chain uses TRBV9 and TRBJ1-2; 7 bases match TRBD1. This CDR3 has 16 residues. Germline lookup yields CDR1 SGDLS and CDR2 YYNGEE. V was clipped by 0 bases and J by 6 bases; unmatched bases: 11.